This record looks at one T cell receptor (beta chain) sequence and its context. Measured with immunoSEQ multiplex PCR; TCRdb has only the in-frame clones, and not every one. The data contain a few hundred thousand clones, 65% to 85% of them singletons. This specimen belongs to a study of blood T cell repertoires in COVID-19. Germline CDR1 and CDR2: LGHDT and YNNKEL (reference sequence). The CDR3 contains 16 residues. V shed 5 bases and J 1 base; nucleotides not matched to a gene: 5. The chain links TRBV3-1 (or the pseudogene TRBV3-2) to TRBJ2-2, with TRBD1 identical over 9 bases. The receptor was isolated from a woman aged 60-70 years with acute or convalescent COVID-19. Sequencing input: peripheral blood. CDR3 bases: TGTGCCAGCAGCTCCCGGACAGGGGAGAACACCGGGGAGCTGTTTTTT. Translating gives CASSSRTGENTGELFF.